One TCR beta chain is described in this entry. The data were produced by immunoSEQ multiplex PCR, yet TCRdb's version contains in-frame clones alone and is incomplete. The sample includes about 1 million clones, around 76% of them seen just once. These data come from a study of shared clonotypes between healthy human individuals. V was clipped by 0 bases and J by 6 bases, with 13 bases between them. The germline gives CDR1 WSHSY, CDR2 SAAADI. The CDR3 covers 15 residues. The rearrangement joins TRBV10-2 to TRBJ2-3; D is unresolved. The specimen was memory CD4+ T cells sorted from blood. Subset given: CD45RA-negative fraction. The origin of this receptor is a man between 18 and 35 years old in good health. In DNA, the CDR3 is TGCGCCAGCAGTGAGTCGGCTACCAAATCGGATACGCAGTATTTT. It translates to CASSESATKSDTQYF.